The clone carrying this T cell receptor beta chain was recorded only once. Germline V CDR1 and CDR2: MNHNY, SVGAGI (reference sequence). The CDR3 runs 15 residues. V was pared by 2 bases and J by 0 bases, with 11 bases between. This record comes from a study of shared clonotypes between healthy human individuals. Clones were read by immunoSEQ multiplex PCR, and TCRdb kept only the in-frame ones, dropping some. The sample holds some 800,000 clones, approximately 92% seen once. Terminally differentiated effector memory CD45RA+ cells were excluded from the naive CD8 cells, which were CD45RO-negative and positively selected for CCR7.

The chain employs TRBV6-6 and TRBJ2-7, with D possibly being TRBD2 (6 bases). The sample consisted of naive CD8+ T cells sorted from blood. The sequence was obtained from a young man in good health. The CDR3 here is CASSYNREPSYEQYF. Here the CDR3 DNA reads TGTGCCAGCAGTTACAACCGGGAGCCCTCCTACGAGCAGTACTTC.